Listed here are 28 T cell receptor beta chains from one sample, sequenced in a study of shared clonotypes between healthy human individuals. This table comes from immunoSEQ multiplex PCR, and its TCRdb copy is limited to in-frame clones, with some not included. In the table there are about 2.3 million clones, around 90% of which are singletons. The material sequenced was naive CD4+ T cells from PBMCs. Subset given: CD45RA+ positively selected. These receptors came from a man aged 18-30 years in good health. Some clones in this sample may be carry-over from other donors' samples.

The V and J genes are TRBV11-2 and TRBJ1-1; the D gene is possibly TRBD1 (5 bases). This CDR3 has 15 amino acids. Trimming pared 5 bases from V and 0 bases from J, leaving 13 bases between. From germline, CDR1 is SGHAT and CDR2 FQNNGV. CDR3 in amino acids: CASSLTGALNTEAFF. Here the CDR3 DNA reads TGTGCCAGCAGCCTAACAGGAGCCCTGAACACTGAAGCTTTCTTT.

The chain employs TRBV7-9 and TRBJ2-2, with 9 bases lining up with TRBD1. Losses at the gene ends were 4 bases for V and 7 bases for J; bases not matched to a gene: 7. From germline, CDR1 is SEHNR and CDR2 FQNEAQ (reference sequence). The CDR3 sequence is 15 residues long. In DNA, the CDR3 is TGTGCCAGCAGCTCAAACAGGGGGCCCGGCGGGGAGCTGTTTTTT. Translating it yields CASSSNRGPGGELFF.

The J gene is TRBJ1-1, the V gene TRBV29-1; D ambiguous. Germline V lookup: CDR1 SQVTM, CDR2 ANQGSEA. CDR3 length: 12 residues. The V and J ends lost 5 bases and 0 bases respectively, with 7 bases between them. Here the CDR3 DNA reads TGCAGCGTTCGCGCTCTGAACACTGAAGCTTTCTTT. This encodes CSVRALNTEAFF.

This chain connects TRBV5-1 to TRBJ2-2; D tentatively fits TRBD1 or TRBD2 (6 bases each). The CDR3 covers 15 residues. V was clipped by 4 bases and J by 8 bases, with 18 bases between them. Per the germline V gene, CDR1 is SGHRS and CDR2 is YFSETQ. The CDR3, as DNA: TGCGCCAGCAGCCGGGGGCAAATAACACCGGGGGAGCTGTTTTTT. Its translation is CASSRGQITPGELFF.

This clone was seen just once. The chain couples TRBV2 to TRBJ2-1, with D possibly called TRBD1 or TRBD2 (7 bases each). The CDR3 runs 14 residues. Trimming took off 10 bases at V and 3 bases at J, with 16 bases between the two ends. The germline gives CDR1 SNHLY, CDR2 FYNNEI. This CDR3 reads CATNQRDSYNEQFF. The DNA of the CDR3 is TGTGCCACCAATCAGCGGGACAGCTACAATGAGCAGTTCTTC.

V gene TRBV5-1 combines with J gene TRBJ2-4; TRBD1 or TRBD2 may be the D gene (5 bases each). The CDR3 covers 18 residues. CDR1 and CDR2 (germline): SGHRS, YFSETQ. Trimming took off 4 bases at V and 0 bases at J, with 20 bases between the two ends. Here the CDR3 reads CASSTGTEALIAKNIQYF. CDR3 sequence (DNA): TGCGCCAGCAGCACCGGGACGGAAGCCCTAATAGCCAAAAACATTCAGTACTTC.

The chain couples TRBV7-3 to TRBJ1-1; D is possibly TRBD1 (5 bases). The ends were cut back, 5 bases at V and 8 bases at J, with 15 bases in the middle. The CDR3 loop spans 13 amino acids. Looked up from germline, CDR1 is SGHTA and CDR2 is FQGTGA. The CDR3 DNA is TGTGCCAGCAGCCCGAACAGGAGAGCAGAAGCTTTCTTT. Translating it yields CASSPNRRAEAFF.

In regard to this clone: Different DNA sequences within this sample yield the same CDR3. This rearrangement joins TRBV9 to TRBJ2-5; D is unclear. With 0 bases removed from V and 5 bases from J, the gap between germline ends came to 8 bases. Germline V gene sequence: CDR1 SGDLS, CDR2 YYNGEE. The CDR3 covers 13 residues. CDR3 region: CASSVGVGETQYF. The CDR3 nucleotides read TGTGCCAGCAGCGTAGGTGTAGGGGAGACCCAGTACTTC.

The chain recombines TRBV27 with TRBJ2-1; 12 positions match TRBD1. The length of the CDR3 is 17 residues. CDR1 is MNHEY, CDR2 SMNVEV, per germline (reference sequence). V shed 2 bases, J shed 6 bases, and the junction held 8 bases outside the gene matches. The CDR3 reads CASSLALGTGGLNEQFF. CDR3 nucleotides: TGTGCCAGCAGTTTAGCCCTCGGGACAGGGGGCCTCAATGAGCAGTTCTTC.

V usage is TRBV30 and J usage is TRBJ1-2; D may be TRBD1 (5 bases). V was shortened by 6 bases and J by 0 bases, with 11 bases between the two germline ends. This CDR3 has 13 residues. The germline V gene has CDR1 GTSNPN and CDR2 SVGIG (reference sequence). CDR3 nucleotides: TGTGCCTGTTGGGACCGCTCTAACTATGGCTACACCTTC. Its translation is CACWDRSNYGYTF.

This clone appeared a single time. This chain joins TRBV7-9 and TRBJ1-3; 10 nucleotides line up with TRBD1. The CDR3 loop spans 17 amino acids. The ends lost 5 bases at V and 0 bases at J; junction bases unmatched: 7. Germline values: CDR1 SEHNR, CDR2 FQNEAQ (reference sequence). The CDR3 nucleotides read TGTGCCAGCAGCCAGGACAGGGGGATGTACTCTGGAAACACCATATATTTT. It codes for CASSQDRGMYSGNTIYF.

In DNA, the CDR3 is TGTGCCACCAGCAGAGCGCGCGAAAACTATGGCTACACCTTC. Translating it yields CATSRARENYGYTF. V is TRBV15 and J is TRBJ1-2; no definite D call. The CDR3 totals 14 residues. Per the germline V gene, CDR1 is LNHNV and CDR2 is YYDKDF (reference sequence). Trimming shortened V by 1 base and J by 2 bases, and 8 bases separated the two germline ends.

The V call is TRBV7-8, the J call TRBJ1-3, with D possibly being TRBD1 (5 bases). CDR1 is SGHVS, CDR2 FQNEAQ, per germline. The germline V and J ends were trimmed by 5 bases and 3 bases, with 14 bases remaining between them. This CDR3 is built from 15 residues. The CDR3 coding sequence is TGTGCCAGCAGCCCCGGGGCAGCTCGTGGAAACACCATATATTTT. This codes for CASSPGAARGNTIYF.

The V gene is TRBV11-2, the J gene TRBJ2-6; D call uncertain. This CDR3 has 15 amino acids. CDR1 is SGHAT and CDR2 is FQNNGV in the germline V gene. The V end was cut by 7 bases, the J end by 0 bases, with 10 bases between. CDR3 sequence (DNA): TGTGCCAGCAAGGTCCAACCCTCTGGGGCCAACGTCCTGACTTTC. Protein product: CASKVQPSGANVLTF.

The V and J genes are TRBV18 and TRBJ2-1; the D gene is possibly TRBD1 (5 bases). The CDR3 loop spans 14 amino acids. V dropped 4 bases and J dropped 8 bases, with 15 bases sitting between them. Germline-derived CDR1 and CDR2 are KGHSH and LQKENI. CDR3 sequence (DNA): TGTGCCAGCTCACGGGGCTCGGGTGGCGATGAGCAGTTCTTC. Its translation: CASSRGSGGDEQFF.

V is TRBV18 and J is TRBJ2-1, with 12 bases matching TRBD2. Germline CDR1 and CDR2: KGHSH and LQKENI. The V segment lost 1 base and the J segment 4 bases; nucleotides outside the gene matches: 11. The CDR3 is made up of 19 amino acids. Here the CDR3 DNA reads TGTGCCAGCTCACCACGGGCAGGGACTAGCGGGTCGGGATACAATGAGCAGTTCTTC. Translation: CASSPRAGTSGSGYNEQFF.

This clone was observed a handful of times. Other DNA sequences in this sample translate to the same CDR3. This chain uses TRBV7-6 with TRBJ1-1; D not certain. V lost 3 bases to trimming and J lost 2 bases, with 7 bases between them. The germline V gene encodes CDR1 SGHVS and CDR2 FNYEAQ. The CDR3 is 13 amino acids. Written as DNA, the CDR3 is TGTGCCAGCAGCTTGCGGGGAAACACTGAAGCTTTCTTT. Its translation: CASSLRGNTEAFF.

V and J are TRBV7-8 and TRBJ2-7; possible D gene TRBD2, 6 bases. The CDR3 is 19 residues long. V was trimmed by 5 bases and J by 0 bases, leaving 26 bases between them. Germline V gene sequence: CDR1 SGHVS, CDR2 FQNEAQ. The CDR3 DNA is TGTGCCAGCAGCCCCCGCGGGACTCCGAACGCGGGACTCTCCTACGAGCAGTACTTC. Translated: CASSPRGTPNAGLSYEQYF. The variable domain in full, with the rest retrieved from reference TRBV7-8 and TRBJ2-7, is GAGVSQSPRYKVAKRGQDVALRCDPISGHVSLFWYQQALGQGPEFLTYFQNEAQLDKSGLPSDRFFAERPEGSVSTLKIQRTQQEDSAVYLCASSPRGTPNAGLSYEQYFGPGTRLTVT.

With respect to this clone: This CDR3 is also generated by other DNA sequences in the sample. The rearrangement joins TRBV7-2 to TRBJ1-3; D remains unclear. V was pared by 4 bases and J by 3 bases, with 7 bases between. The CDR3 is 13 amino acids. In germline, CDR1 is SGHTA, CDR2 FQGNSA. The DNA of the CDR3 is TGTGCCAGCAGCTCCAGAAGTGGAAACACCATATATTTT. Its protein product is CASSSRSGNTIYF.

The V call is TRBV10-3, the J call TRBJ1-1; D may be TRBD1 (6 bases). Germline loops: CDR1 ENHRY, CDR2 SYGVKD. The ends were cut back, 0 bases at V and 10 bases at J, with 9 bases in the middle. This CDR3 is 12 amino acids long. This CDR3 is CAISESGQRAFF. CDR3 bases: TGTGCCATCAGTGAGTCTGGACAGAGAGCTTTCTTT.

The chain links TRBV7-6 to TRBJ2-7, with no clear D. CDR3 length: 11 residues. Germline V gene sequence: CDR1 SGHVS, CDR2 FNYEAQ. Trimming stripped 5 bases from V and 6 bases from J, with 8 bases between. CDR3 coding DNA: TGTGCCAGCAGCCCGGACGGCGAGCAGTACTTC. Amino acids: CASSPDGEQYF.

This clone was seen more than once but under ten times. The V call is TRBV28, the J call TRBJ1-5; D is uncertain. From germline, CDR1 is MDHEN and CDR2 SYDVKM. This CDR3 comprises 12 residues. V lost 5 bases and J 6 bases, leaving 8 bases between the germline ends. The CDR3 DNA is TGTGCCAGCAGTCCTTCGACTCAGCCCCAGCATTTT. It yields the protein CASSPSTQPQHF.

In its sample, this clone was seen once. The CDR3 bases are TGTGCCAGCAGCTTTCGGCAGGGGCTCTCCTACGAGCAGTACTTC. Protein product: CASSFRQGLSYEQYF. The chain combines TRBV7-2 with TRBJ2-7; a possible D gene is TRBD1 (6 bases). Germline lookup yields CDR1 SGHTA and CDR2 FQGNSA. V shed 3 bases and J shed 0 bases, with 12 bases lying between them. This CDR3 is built from 15 residues.

The chain recombines TRBV27 with TRBJ2-1; 7 bases agree with TRBD2. This CDR3 has 15 residues. CDR1 is MNHEY, CDR2 SMNVEV, per germline (reference sequence). With 3 bases clipped from V and 2 bases from J, the junction kept 4 bases outside the gene matches. The CDR3 DNA follows: TGTGCCAGCAGTTTGGGACTACCAACCTACAATGAGCAGTTCTTC. This gives the protein CASSLGLPTYNEQFF.

The gene calls are TRBV5-1 and TRBJ2-3; D not resolved. Looked up from germline, CDR1 is SGHRS and CDR2 is YFSETQ. Trimming removed 2 bases at V and 1 base at J, with 11 bases between. This CDR3 spans 15 amino acids. CDR3 DNA: TGCGCCAGCAGCTTCCGGCATTCTCGCACAGATACGCAGTATTTT. Protein sequence: CASSFRHSRTDTQYF. The variable domain in full, completed from reference TRBV5-1 and TRBJ2-3, reads KAGVTQTPRYLIKTRGQQVTLSCSPISGHRSVSWYQQTPGQGLQFLFEYFSETQRNKGNFPGRFSGRQFSNSRSEMNVSTLELGDSALYLCASSFRHSRTDTQYFGPGTRLTVL.

The CDR3 loop is CASSFDSGRGKDEQFF. The CDR3 DNA follows: TGTGCCAGCAGCTTCGACAGCGGGAGAGGTAAGGATGAGCAGTTCTTC. This chain joins TRBV7-3 and TRBJ2-1; TRBD2 matches at 8 bases. Per germline, CDR1 SGHTA and CDR2 FQGTGA. The CDR3 is made up of 16 amino acids. Trimming took 3 bases from V and 8 from J; bases not matched to a gene: 12.

V gene TRBV7-3 combines with J gene TRBJ2-1; D might be TRBD1 (6 bases). The CDR3 is made up of 14 amino acids. Germline assignment: CDR1 SGHTA and CDR2 FQGTGA. Trimming pared 1 base from V and 3 bases from J, leaving 7 bases between. DNA for the CDR3: TGTGCCAGCAGCTTAATGGGACACTACAATGAGCAGTTCTTC. Encoded protein: CASSLMGHYNEQFF.

The chain is built from TRBV28 and TRBJ2-4; possibly TRBD1 for D (7 bases). The CDR3 length is 14 residues. Germline V lookup: CDR1 MDHEN, CDR2 SYDVKM. Trimming removed 3 bases at V and 11 bases at J, with 17 bases between. The CDR3 protein is CASSLAGDREVQYF. The CDR3 nucleotides are TGTGCCAGCAGTTTGGCCGGCGACAGGGAGGTTCAGTACTTC.